This TCR beta chain stems from a study of CD8+CD57+ T cells in acquired aplastic anemia. All patients picked for sequencing had shown, by flow cytometry, an expansion of CD8+CD57+ cells. This clonotype was counted only a few times. What it binds is unknown. TCR beta VDJ and CDR3 were profiled, and genomic DNA was the template. A single record per CDR3 protein comes from TCRdb applying MiXCR to the reads. The data show about 190,000 distinct CDR3 sequences, 40% to 50% seen once. Study findings and constraints: The study found no significant CD8+ Simpson's diversity difference between patients and controls.

The receptor was derived from a human donor with aplastic anemia. The sequenced sample was sorted CD4+, CD8+, or CD8+CD57+ T cells (not recorded which) from PBMCs.

CDR3 sequence: CASSVVSEQYF. CDR3 DNA: TGTGCCAGCAGCGTCGTCTCCGAGCAGTACTTC. The chain links TRBV7-9 to TRBJ2-7; D call uncertain. The CDR3 runs 11 residues. The germline V gene encodes CDR1 SEHNR and CDR2 FQNEAQ (reference sequence). V was clipped by 5 bases and J by 6 bases, with 8 bases between them.